Only a few counts were recorded for the clone carrying this T cell receptor (beta chain). Its target is not known. The sample belongs to a study of response to subunit inactivated influenza vaccine. CDR3 length equals 14 residues. The V gene lost 5 bases and the J gene lost 8 bases, with 16 bases spanning the gap. Germline V gene sequence: CDR1 SGHAT, CDR2 FQNNGV. General study results and limits: Each seasonal flu vaccination may recruit only limited new T cells, authors suggested.

TCRdb re-called the RT-PCR reads through MiXCR, storing one row per CDR3 protein. The table records around 250,000 distinct CDR3 sequences, less than 15% of them present only once. The specimen comprised non-naive T cells sorted from PBMCs, sampled roughly 15 days before vaccination. This TCR came from a middle-aged man who received an inactivated influenza vaccine. The gene calls are TRBV11-2 and TRBJ2-4; tentatively, D is TRBD1 or TRBD2 (5 bases each). The CDR3 spells CASSHRDGWDIQYF. The CDR3, as DNA: TGTGCCAGCAGCCACCGGGACGGTTGGGACATTCAGTACTTC.